What follows are 9 T cell receptor beta chains derived from one specimen sequenced in a study of shared clonotypes between healthy human individuals. The data were produced by immunoSEQ multiplex PCR, yet TCRdb's version contains in-frame clones alone and is incomplete. The data contain 1.5 million to 2.5 million clones, 85% to 95% of them seen just once; the ten biggest clones take up more than 0.95%. Terminally differentiated effector memory CD45RA+ cells were excluded by CCR7 positive selection of CD45RO-negative cells. Sequenced material: naive CD8+ T cells sorted from blood. Source of these receptors: a man aged 18 to 35 in good health.

V is TRBV9 and J is TRBJ2-3; D might be TRBD2 (6 bases). This CDR3 has 14 residues. The V and J ends lost 5 bases and 5 bases respectively, with 15 bases between them. CDR1 and CDR2 (germline): SGDLS, YYNGEE. CDR3 nucleotides: TGTGCCAGCAGAGCCGGGAGCGGTAGAGATACGCAGTATTTT. Translation: CASRAGSGRDTQYF.

J is TRBJ1-1 and V is TRBV28; 9 bases line up with TRBD1. Germline CDR1 MDHEN, CDR2 SYDVKM. This CDR3 is 14 amino acids long. Unmatched junction bases numbered 6, after V lost 7 bases and J lost 3 bases. In DNA form, the CDR3 reads TGTGCCAGCAAGGTGACAGGGGGGGACACTGAAGCTTTCTTT. Its protein is CASKVTGGDTEAFF.

This clone occurred once. This specimen includes other DNA sequences encoding the same CDR3. The chain has TRBV7-9 and TRBJ2-7; D is uncertain. This CDR3 spans 12 amino acids. The germline V gene encodes CDR1 SEHNR and CDR2 FQNEAQ (reference sequence). V lost 1 base to trimming and J lost 5 bases, with 6 bases between them. The chain's CDR3 is CASSLDSNEQYF. The CDR3 DNA follows: TGTGCCAGCAGCTTAGATAGCAACGAGCAGTACTTC.

The chain links TRBV5-1 to TRBJ2-7, with D uncertain. The germline V and J ends were trimmed by 1 base and 6 bases, with 17 bases remaining between them. Looked up from germline, CDR1 is SGHRS and CDR2 is YFSETQ. The CDR3 is 15 residues long. The CDR3 nucleotides read TGCGCCAGCAGCTTGAGTCAATCGAACAACGGCGAGCAGTACTTC. Residues: CASSLSQSNNGEQYF.

Notes on this clone: The sample contains more than one DNA sequence encoding this CDR3. The chain has TRBV5-1 and TRBJ2-7; D unclear. Trimming left V 4 bases short and J 0 bases short, with 5 bases between. The CDR3 loop spans 12 amino acids. Germline V gives CDR1 SGHRS, CDR2 YFSETQ. The CDR3 DNA reads as TGCGCCAGCAGCCCTAGCTCCTACGAGCAGTACTTC. Its translation is CASSPSSYEQYF. The full variable domain, in which reference TRBV5-1 and TRBJ2-7 provide the parts outside the CDR3, is KAGVTQTPRYLIKTRGQQVTLSCSPISGHRSVSWYQQTPGQGLQFLFEYFSETQRNKGNFPGRFSGRQFSNSRSEMNVSTLELGDSALYLCASSPSSYEQYFGPGTRLTVT.

The chain uses TRBV2 and TRBJ1-5; 7 positions agree with TRBD1. This CDR3 contains 15 residues. The J segment lost 4 bases and the V segment lost 3 bases, leaving 6 bases of the junction unmatched. The V gene's germline CDR1 is SNHLY and CDR2 FYNNEI. The CDR3 is CASSEGQLINQPQHF. DNA of the CDR3: TGTGCCAGCAGTGAGGGACAGCTGATAAATCAGCCCCAGCATTTT.

The CDR3 loop is CASSGMDIPGHGYTF. The DNA of the CDR3 is TGTGCCAGCAGCGGAATGGACATCCCTGGGCATGGCTACACCTTC. This chain uses TRBV2 with TRBJ1-2; D perhaps matches TRBD1 (5 bases). V was cut by 6 bases and J by 6 bases, with 20 bases left in between. The CDR3 length is 15 residues. CDR1 is SNHLY and CDR2 is FYNNEI in the germline V gene.

This sequence joins TRBV5-6 and TRBJ2-7; D call uncertain. With 0 bases removed from V and 6 bases from J, the gap between germline ends came to 13 bases. This CDR3 contains 14 residues. CDR1 is SGHDT, CDR2 YYEEEE, per germline. The CDR3 sequence: CASSLEVLGPEQYF. The CDR3 DNA sequence: TGTGCCAGCAGCTTGGAGGTTCTGGGTCCCGAGCAGTACTTC. Full variable domain (remainder filled in from reference TRBV5-6 and TRBJ2-7): DAGVTQSPTHLIKTRGQQVTLRCSPKSGHDTVSWYQQALGQGPQFIFQYYEEEERQRGNFPDRFSGHQFPNYSSELNVNALLLGDSALYLCASSLEVLGPEQYFGPGTRLTVT.

The chain joins TRBV9 to TRBJ2-1; 8 bases are shared with TRBD1. Germline lookup yields CDR1 SGDLS and CDR2 YYNGEE. This CDR3 has 16 amino acids. J was trimmed by 4 bases and V by 0 bases; bases with no gene match: 6. The CDR3 is CASSVVGQGQYNEQFF. The CDR3 DNA reads TGTGCCAGCAGCGTAGTCGGACAGGGACAATACAATGAGCAGTTCTTC.